The rows below give T cell receptor beta chains drawn from one sample of a study of blood T cell repertoires in COVID-19. Produced via immunoSEQ multiplex PCR; TCRdb's table is partial and in-frame only. This sample has 30,000 to 45,000 clones; approximately 90% occur once, and the top ten carry 7% to 7.5%. Sequencing was carried out using peripheral blood. The source is a human donor in a cohort sampled during active COVID-19. The CDR3 runs from the conserved cysteine through the conserved F or W. Each record gives: D gene, J gene, V gene, clone size, CDR3 length, CDR3 DNA, CDR3 protein. The D gene is left open where the match is weak. Clone size is given for some rows only: seen once, a few or many times, or a class if the clone is expanded.

D: -; J: TRBJ2-1; V: TRBV18; size: -; length: 12; DNA: TGTGCCAGCTCACTCCCGGCGGGTGAGCAGTTCTTC; CDR3: CASSLPAGEQFF
D: -; J: TRBJ1-1; V: TRBV15; size: -; length: 12; DNA: TGTGCCACCAGCAGAGACGGTACCGAAGCTTTCTTT; CDR3: CATSRDGTEAFF
D: TRBD1; J: TRBJ1-1; V: TRBV7-9; size: -; length: 15; DNA: TGTGCCAGCAGCGCAGGGGACAGGGGCCGCCCGAGAGCTTTCTTT; CDR3: CASSAGDRGRPRAFF
D: -; J: TRBJ2-7; V: TRBV18; size: once; length: 14; DNA: TGTGCCAGCTCACCACGGGCAGGATCGTACGAGCAGTACTTC; CDR3: CASSPRAGSYEQYF
D: -; J: TRBJ2-7; V: TRBV7-8; size: -; length: 17; DNA: TGTGCCAGCAGCTTAGAGTTGGACACATTAATCCCCTACGAGCAGTACTTC; CDR3: CASSLELDTLIPYEQYF
D: TRBD1; J: TRBJ2-2; V: TRBV11-3; size: -; length: 16; DNA: TGTGCCAGCAGCTTAGCCGGGACAGGGAACACCGGGGAGCTGTTTTTT; CDR3: CASSLAGTGNTGELFF
D: TRBD2; J: TRBJ2-1; V: TRBV4-3; size: -; length: 18; DNA: TGCGCCAGCAGCCAAGAGGAGACTAGCGGGAGTCCGTACAATGAGCAGTTCTTC; CDR3: CASSQEETSGSPYNEQFF
D: TRBD2; J: TRBJ2-7; V: TRBV7-2; size: -; length: 18; DNA: TGTGCCAGCAGCTTAGCTTTGGTTTCTAGCGGGAGGGCCTACGAGCAGTACTTC; CDR3: CASSLALVSSGRAYEQYF
D: -; J: TRBJ2-7; V: TRBV6-5; size: -; length: 12; DNA: TGTGCCAGCACTACAGGGCCCTACGAGCAGTACTTC; CDR3: CASTTGPYEQYF
D: TRBD1; J: TRBJ2-3; V: TRBV5-1; size: -; length: 14; DNA: TGCGCCAGCAGCGAGACAGGGGGCGAGGGTACGCAGTATTTT; CDR3: CASSETGGEGTQYF
D: -; J: TRBJ1-2; V: TRBV7-9; size: few; length: 13; DNA: TGTGCCAGCAGCCATGATGACAGGAGGGGCTACACCTTC; CDR3: CASSHDDRRGYTF
D: TRBD2; J: TRBJ2-1; V: TRBV5-4; size: -; length: 18; DNA: TGTGCCAGCAGCCCGGACTTAGCGGGAGGTTTCAACAGGAATGAGCAGTTCTTC; CDR3: CASSPDLAGGFNRNEQFF
D: -; J: TRBJ2-5; V: TRBV15; size: -; length: 16; DNA: TGTGCCACCAGCAGAGATGGCGCGGAGACCCAAGAGACCCAGTACTTC; CDR3: CATSRDGAETQETQYF
D: TRBD1; J: TRBJ1-4; V: TRBV15; size: -; length: 16; DNA: TGTGCCACCAGCACACGAGACAGGGGGCGCGATGAAAAACTGTTTTTT; CDR3: CATSTRDRGRDEKLFF
D: -; J: TRBJ2-1; V: TRBV11-1; size: -; length: 12; DNA: TGTGCCAGCAGCCCAAGGACAGATGAGCAGTTCTTC; CDR3: CASSPRTDEQFF
D: -; J: TRBJ2-7; V: TRBV7-2; size: -; length: 12; DNA: TGTGCCAGCAGCTTATCTGCCTACGAGCAGTACTTC; CDR3: CASSLSAYEQYF
D: -; J: TRBJ1-6; V: TRBV18; size: -; length: 16; DNA: TGTGCCAGCTCACCAACCATCCATATCCCGGATTCACCCCTCCACTTT; CDR3: CASSPTIHIPDSPLHF
D: TRBD2; J: TRBJ2-1; V: TRBV7-6; size: once; length: 18; DNA: TGTGCCAGCAGCTTAGCACGGGGGGGAACGAGCTCCTACAATGAGCAGTTCTTC; CDR3: CASSLARGGTSSYNEQFF
D: -; J: TRBJ1-6; V: TRBV30; size: -; length: 14; DNA: TGTGCCTGGAGTGATGGACAGCTTAATTCACCCCTCCACTTT; CDR3: CAWSDGQLNSPLHF
D: TRBD2; J: TRBJ2-7; V: TRBV6-2/TRBV6-3; size: -; length: 15; DNA: TGTGCCAGCAGTTACCGGGGACTAGTTCTTTACGAGCAGTACTTC; CDR3: CASSYRGLVLYEQYF
D: -; J: TRBJ2-2; V: TRBV5-1; size: -; length: 15; DNA: TGCGCCAGCAGCTTGACGGTGGGGGGAACCGGGGAGCTGTTTTTT; CDR3: CASSLTVGGTGELFF
D: -; J: TRBJ2-3; V: TRBV2; size: -; length: 15; DNA: TGTGCCAGCAGACAGGGACACGCGAACACAGATACGCAGTATTTT; CDR3: CASRQGHANTDTQYF
D: TRBD1; J: TRBJ2-1; V: TRBV11-2; size: -; length: 13; DNA: TGTGCCAGCAGCTCCGGGACAGCAAGCGAGCAGTTCTTC; CDR3: CASSSGTASEQFF
D: -; J: TRBJ1-4; V: TRBV7-2; size: -; length: 15; DNA: TGTGCCAGCAGCCCCAACAGGGCCCGGGATGAAAAACTGTTTTTT; CDR3: CASSPNRARDEKLFF
D: -; J: TRBJ2-4; V: TRBV18; size: -; length: 16; DNA: TGTGCCAGCTCACCAAGGAGCTCTAGCCGGGCCAACATTCAGTACTTC; CDR3: CASSPRSSSRANIQYF
D: TRBD1; J: TRBJ1-3; V: TRBV5-5; size: once; length: 15; DNA: TGTGCCAGCAGCCTACGGACAGGGGGTCTTGACACCATATATTTT; CDR3: CASSLRTGGLDTIYF
D: -; J: TRBJ1-2; V: TRBV4-2; size: -; length: 13; DNA: TGTGCCAGCAGCCACCAGGGTGCCTATGGCTACACCTTC; CDR3: CASSHQGAYGYTF
D: TRBD2; J: TRBJ2-7; V: TRBV30; size: -; length: 18; DNA: TGTGCCTGGAGTTTCAGGACTAGCGGGGTAATGTCCTCCTACGAGCAGTACTTC; CDR3: CAWSFRTSGVMSSYEQYF
D: TRBD2; J: TRBJ2-5; V: TRBV14; size: -; length: 15; DNA: TGTGCCAGCAGCCGTGGACTAGCGGAAAAAGAGACCCAGTACTTC; CDR3: CASSRGLAEKETQYF
D: -; J: TRBJ2-3; V: TRBV2; size: once; length: 11; DNA: TGTGCCAGCACTTTTATGGATACGCAGTATTTT; CDR3: CASTFMDTQYF
D: TRBD2; J: TRBJ2-1; V: TRBV7-3; size: -; length: 15; DNA: TGTGCCAGCAGCTTATTGGGGACTAGCGGAAATGAGCAGTTCTTC; CDR3: CASSLLGTSGNEQFF
D: TRBD2; J: TRBJ2-1; V: TRBV2; size: once; length: 13; DNA: TGTGCCAGTGGACTAGCGGTCTACAATGAGCAGTTCTTC; CDR3: CASGLAVYNEQFF
D: TRBD1; J: TRBJ1-1; V: TRBV6-5; size: once; length: 13; DNA: TGTGCCAGCAGCAGACAGGGATACGCTGAAGCTTTCTTT; CDR3: CASSRQGYAEAFF
D: -; J: TRBJ2-4; V: TRBV6-1; size: once; length: 20; DNA: TGTGCCAGCAGTGAACCGGGAGAGCTGAAGGACTCCGCGGCCAAAAACATTCAGTACTTC; CDR3: CASSEPGELKDSAAKNIQYF
D: TRBD1; J: TRBJ2-5; V: TRBV7-3; size: -; length: 15; DNA: TGTGCCAGCAGGCGGACAGGGGGTCCAGGGGAGACCCAGTACTTC; CDR3: CASRRTGGPGETQYF
D: -; J: TRBJ1-6; V: TRBV19; size: -; length: 18; DNA: TGTGCCAGTAGTCCCTCTTCAGGTGGAAGCTCCTATAATTCACCCCTCCACTTT; CDR3: CASSPSSGGSSYNSPLHF
D: -; J: TRBJ1-1; V: TRBV28; size: -; length: 13; DNA: TGTGCCAGTGCCCCGGCAGGAAACACTGAAGCTTTCTTT; CDR3: CASAPAGNTEAFF
D: -; J: TRBJ1-5; V: TRBV30; size: -; length: 13; DNA: TGTGCCTGGAGTCCGGGGGGGCCCAGGCCCCAGCATTTT; CDR3: CAWSPGGPRPQHF
D: -; J: TRBJ1-1; V: TRBV21-1; size: -; length: 16; DNA: TGTGCCAGCAGCAACCCGATACAGGGGGCGGTCACTGAAGCTTTCTTT; CDR3: CASSNPIQGAVTEAFF
D: TRBD2; J: TRBJ2-7; V: TRBV7-2; size: -; length: 18; DNA: TGTGCCAGCAGCTCTAATTACCGAAGCGGGAGCAGGGGATACGAGCAGTACTTC; CDR3: CASSSNYRSGSRGYEQYF
D: -; J: TRBJ2-3; V: TRBV12-1; size: -; length: 14; DNA: TGTGCCAGCAGCCCCAGCGGGACCACAGATACGCAGTATTTT; CDR3: CASSPSGTTDTQYF
D: TRBD2; J: TRBJ2-1; V: TRBV19; size: -; length: 16; DNA: TGTGCCAGTAGTAGGGGACTAGCGGGATTGGGCAATGAGCAGTTCTTC; CDR3: CASSRGLAGLGNEQFF
D: TRBD1; J: TRBJ1-5; V: TRBV12-5; size: -; length: 16; DNA: TGTGCTAGTGGGGACAGGGGGCTCATGAGCAATCAGCCCCAGCATTTT; CDR3: CASGDRGLMSNQPQHF